The next 13 T cell receptor beta chains were all read from a single sample in a study of T cells in Graves' hyperthyroidism and ophthalmopathy. Amplified TCR beta CDR3 regions came from RNA transcripts. HTBI primers were used for first-round RT-PCR of the TCR CDR3. TCRdb redid the calling of the multiplex PCR reads with MiXCR, one entry per CDR3 protein. The sample records around 700,000 distinct CDR3 sequences, 18% being singletons. Sequences were obtained from blood. These receptors all come from a woman between 50 and 59 years old with Graves' hyperthyroidism that later progressed to Graves' ophthalmopathy.

This clonotype showed up just a few times. V usage is TRBV11-2 and J usage is TRBJ1-5; D gene unclear. CDR1 is SGHAT and CDR2 is FQNNGV in the germline V gene. The CDR3 is 14 amino acids. The V end lost 1 base, the J end lost 0 bases, and 4 bases lay between the germline ends. CDR3: CASSLVDSNQPQHF. CDR3 nucleotides: TGTGCCAGCAGCTTAGTGGATAGCAATCAGCCCCAGCATTTT.

CDR3 protein: CASGSSLYEQYF. In DNA, the CDR3 is TGTGCTAGTGGTTCCTCCCTTTACGAGCAGTACTTC. The V call is TRBV12-5, the J call TRBJ2-7, with D unresolved. V lost 4 bases and J 4 bases, leaving 8 bases between the germline ends. The CDR3 totals 12 residues. Per germline, CDR1 LGHNT and CDR2 FRNRAP.

This clonotype was counted between two and nine times. J is TRBJ1-4 and V is TRBV6-1; D perhaps matches TRBD1 (5 bases). Trimming pared 4 bases from V and 3 bases from J, leaving 12 bases between. The CDR3 spans 15 residues. Looked up from germline, CDR1 is MNHNS and CDR2 is SASEGT. The CDR3 nucleotides read TGTGCCAGCAGTGGAACCAGGGTCGCTAATGAAAAACTGTTTTTT. This gives the protein CASSGTRVANEKLFF.

V gene TRBV19 combines with J gene TRBJ1-2; D unresolved. V was pared by 6 bases and J by 8 bases, with 22 bases between. The CDR3 loop spans 15 amino acids. Germline CDR1 LNHDA, CDR2 SQIVND (reference sequence). CDR3 in DNA: TGTGCCAGTAGCATCGACCTTACGCCCCCACTCGGCTACACCTTC. As protein: CASSIDLTPPLGYTF.

This clonotype occurred a few times. The chain is built from TRBV5-1 and TRBJ2-1, with TRBD2 matching 15 bases. Germline V gene lookup returns CDR1 SGHRS and CDR2 YFSETQ. The CDR3 loop spans 19 amino acids. V trimming: 4 bases; J trimming: 4 bases; junction bases outside the gene matches: 12. The CDR3 DNA reads TGCGCCAGCAGCGCAGGGACAGGGGGACTAGCGGGGGGTTACAATGAGCAGTTCTTC. Protein product: CASSAGTGGLAGGYNEQFF.

This clonotype has a count of ten or more. The CDR3 region is CASSQVGKSSSYEQYF. CDR3 in DNA: TGTGCCAGCAGCCAAGTCGGAAAATCAAGCTCCTACGAGCAGTACTTC. The chain links TRBV3-1 to TRBJ2-7; D not certain. V lost 1 base and J lost 0, with 13 bases in between. This CDR3 region has 16 residues. CDR1 is LGHDT, CDR2 YNNKEL, per germline (reference sequence).

The chain joins TRBV6-1 to TRBJ2-5, with D maybe TRBD2 (5 bases). Germline V CDR1 and CDR2: MNHNS, SASEGT. The CDR3 is made up of 14 amino acids. Trimming stripped 6 bases from V and 5 bases from J, with 16 bases between. The DNA of the CDR3 is TGTGCCAGCAGACGGGATTTCACGGGGGAGACCCAGTACTTC. This encodes CASRRDFTGETQYF.

The CDR3 loop reads CASLLAHTGHYGYTF. In DNA, the CDR3 is TGTGCCAGCCTCCTAGCTCACACAGGGCACTATGGCTACACCTTC. The chain couples TRBV19 to TRBJ1-2; a possible D gene is TRBD1 (6 bases). CDR1 and CDR2 (germline): LNHDA, SQIVND (reference sequence). The CDR3 contains 15 residues. The germline V and J ends were trimmed by 9 bases and 3 bases, with 20 bases remaining between them.

The rearrangement links TRBV7-3 to TRBJ1-2; D is undetermined. Per germline, CDR1 SGHTA and CDR2 FQGTGA. The CDR3 totals 15 residues. The V and J ends lost 0 bases and 4 bases respectively, with 12 bases between them. For the CDR3, the DNA is TGTGCCAGCAGCTTAACGGGAGGGCTTGGCTATGGCTACACCTTC. Protein: CASSLTGGLGYGYTF.

This chain uses TRBV9 with TRBJ2-5; TRBD2 aligns across 10 bases. This CDR3 contains 15 residues. Germline V gene lookup returns CDR1 SGDLS and CDR2 YYNGEE. V trimming: 2 bases; J trimming: 2 bases; junction bases outside the gene matches: 3. Here the CDR3 DNA reads TGTGCCAGCAGCGTTAGCGGGGGGTCACAAGAGACCCAGTACTTC. This translates into CASSVSGGSQETQYF. The complete variable domain, with remaining parts taken from reference TRBV9 and TRBJ2-5, reads DSGVTQTPKHLITATGQRVTLRCSPRSGDLSVYWYQQSLDQGLQFLIQYYNGEERAKGNILERFSAQQFPDLHSELNLSSLELGDSALYFCASSVSGGSQETQYFGPGTRLLVL.

In this sample, this clonotype turned up many times. The chain has TRBV9 and TRBJ2-3; D is perhaps TRBD1 (7 bases). This CDR3 region has 15 residues. Germline assignment: CDR1 SGDLS and CDR2 YYNGEE. The V end lost 6 bases, the J end lost 2 bases, and 16 bases lay between the germline ends. CDR3 sequence (DNA): TGTGCCAGCACCTCCCGGGGGACAGACACAGATACGCAGTATTTT. Translating it yields CASTSRGTDTDTQYF.

This sequence joins TRBV19 and TRBJ1-5; perhaps TRBD1 as D (6 bases). The V and J ends lost 5 bases and 4 bases respectively, with 15 bases between them. Germline V gene sequence: CDR1 LNHDA, CDR2 SQIVND (reference sequence). The CDR3 is 15 residues long. CDR3: CASSPGTPSNQPQHF. CDR3 coding DNA: TGTGCCAGTAGTCCTGGGACACCGTCTAATCAGCCCCAGCATTTT. The whole variable domain, filled in from reference TRBV19 and TRBJ1-5, reads DGGITQSPKYLFRKEGQNVTLSCEQNLNHDAMYWYRQDPGQGLRLIYYSQIVNDFQKGDIAEGYSVSREKKESFPLTVTSAQKNPTAFYLCASSPGTPSNQPQHFGDGTRLSIL.

Worth noting for this clonotype: This likely came from a read error, as a far larger clone is one base away. The gene calls are TRBV7-9 and TRBJ2-7; no clear D. CDR3 length equals 12 residues. Germline values: CDR1 SEHNR, CDR2 FQNEAQ (reference sequence). The chain's CDR3 is CASSPDSHEQYF. In nucleotides, the CDR3 is TGTGCCAGCAGCCCCGACTCCCACGAGCAGTACTTC.